These 15 T cell receptor beta chains share one sample of origin, sequenced in a study of control samples from healthy donors and cancer patients. Here immunoSEQ multiplex PCR was the method, and the copy in TCRdb shows in-frame clones only, minus some. Recorded for this sample: about 190,000 clones. The sequencing sample was made of blood. These receptors were obtained from a woman aged 25 to 39 in good health.

This chain joins TRBV2 and TRBJ2-5, with 10 bases fitting TRBD2. The CDR3 loop spans 15 amino acids. Germline CDR1 SNHLY, CDR2 FYNNEI. The V and J ends lost 5 bases and 2 bases, in that order; junction bases with no gene match: 5. The CDR3 DNA is TGTGCCAGCAGTAATCCAGCGGGGGGGCAAGAGACCCAGTACTTC. It yields the protein CASSNPAGGQETQYF.

V and J are TRBV7-8 and TRBJ1-2; a weak D match, TRBD1 (5 bases). Deletions cut 5 bases from V and 9 bases from J, with 25 bases between. CDR1 SGHVS and CDR2 FQNEAQ come from the germline V gene. CDR3 length: 16 amino acids. The CDR3 DNA reads TGTGCCAGCAGCCTAGGCTCTAGCCTTACCGGGACGAGCTACACCTTC. Protein product: CASSLGSSLTGTSYTF.

This chain uses TRBV27 with TRBJ2-3; either TRBD1 or TRBD2 may fit D (5 bases each). This CDR3 is built from 16 residues. Per the germline V gene, CDR1 is MNHEY and CDR2 is SMNVEV (reference sequence). V lost 6 bases and J lost 5, with 21 bases in between. Here the CDR3 reads CASSQLGPPKRDTQYF. The CDR3 nucleotides are TGTGCCAGCAGCCAGTTGGGACCTCCAAAGAGAGATACGCAGTATTTT.

The chain uses TRBV2 and TRBJ2-1; 14 bases agree with TRBD2. The CDR3 runs 16 residues. Germline lookup yields CDR1 SNHLY and CDR2 FYNNEI. Trimming cost V 6 bases and J 4 bases; bases outside gene matches: 5. In DNA form, the CDR3 reads TGTGCCAGCAGGCGACTAGCGGGGGGGATATACAATGAGCAGTTCTTC. Translated, it gives CASRRLAGGIYNEQFF.

This chain joins TRBV5-1 and TRBJ1-4, with TRBD1 identical over 8 bases. CDR3 size: 15 residues. Germline V gene sequence: CDR1 SGHRS, CDR2 YFSETQ. The trim removed 2 bases at V and 1 base at J, leaving 1 base unmatched. Here the CDR3 reads CASSLGQGTNEKLFF. Written as DNA, the CDR3 is TGCGCCAGCAGCTTAGGACAGGGAACTAATGAAAAACTGTTTTTT.

J is TRBJ2-7 and V is TRBV4-1; D perhaps matches TRBD1 (6 bases). CDR3 length: 14 residues. V was shortened by 5 bases and J by 2 bases, with 13 bases between the two germline ends. Germline V gives CDR1 MGHRA, CDR2 YSYEKL. The CDR3 DNA reads TGCGCCAGCAGCTACGACAGGACAGCCTACGAGCAGTACTTC. Residues: CASSYDRTAYEQYF.

The rearrangement joins TRBV5-1 to TRBJ2-1; tentatively, D is TRBD1 or TRBD2 (6 bases each). Germline values: CDR1 SGHRS, CDR2 YFSETQ. The CDR3 consists of 12 residues. V was pared by 2 bases and J by 9 bases, with 9 bases between. CDR3: CASSFSGAEQFF. Here the CDR3 DNA reads TGCGCCAGCAGCTTCTCGGGGGCTGAGCAGTTCTTC.

The chain employs TRBV6-5 and TRBJ2-6; D is unclear. The CDR3 is 15 residues long. Germline lookup yields CDR1 MNHEY and CDR2 SVGAGI. The V and J ends lost 5 bases and 5 bases respectively, with 13 bases between them. The DNA for the CDR3 is TGTGCCAGCAGTCCCTTGGTATCCTGGGCCAACGTCCTGACTTTC. This codes for CASSPLVSWANVLTF.

This chain uses TRBV2 with TRBJ1-5, with 10 nucleotides matching TRBD1. The CDR3 extends over 15 amino acids. Per germline, CDR1 SNHLY and CDR2 FYNNEI. With V trimmed by 4 bases and J by 11 bases, 11 bases remained unmatched. This CDR3 reads CASSGETGGLTAQHF. Written as DNA, the CDR3 is TGTGCCAGCAGTGGTGAGACAGGGGGCCTCACGGCCCAGCATTTT.

The chain joins TRBV27 to TRBJ1-2; possibly TRBD1 for D (5 bases). This CDR3 region has 16 residues. Germline V gene lookup returns CDR1 MNHEY and CDR2 SMNVEV (reference sequence). V lost 0 bases and J lost 4, with 15 bases in between. In nucleotides, the CDR3 is TGTGCCAGCAGTTTATCAGGTGCCGGGGGTCCCTATGGCTACACCTTC. It is translated as CASSLSGAGGPYGYTF.

The V call is TRBV9, the J call TRBJ1-4; TRBD1 matches 7 bases. CDR1 is SGDLS and CDR2 is YYNGEE in the germline V gene. The CDR3 runs 15 residues. The ends lost 1 base at V and 8 bases at J; junction bases unmatched: 8. As DNA, the CDR3 is TGTGCCAGCAGCGTATCCGGGACAGCGGGGGAAAAACTGTTTTTT. Encoded protein: CASSVSGTAGEKLFF.

The chain carries TRBV5-4 and TRBJ1-4; 8 bases are a match to TRBD1. Germline lookup yields CDR1 SGHNT and CDR2 YYREEE (reference sequence). The CDR3 consists of 15 residues. The V gene end was trimmed by 0 bases and the J gene end by 7 bases; junction bases not matched to a gene: 5. The CDR3 region has the DNA TGTGCCAGCAGCTTGGTAGGACAGGGAGGTGAAAAACTGTTTTTT. It codes for CASSLVGQGGEKLFF.

The chain's CDR3 is CASSEGGLGTEAFF. The CDR3 coding sequence is TGTGCCAGCAGTGAAGGCGGGTTGGGCACTGAAGCTTTCTTT. The chain carries TRBV25-1 and TRBJ1-1; D gene uncertain. Trimming removed 2 bases at V and 4 bases at J, with 11 bases between. Germline V gene lookup returns CDR1 MGHDK and CDR2 SYGVNS. This CDR3 spans 14 amino acids. Full variable domain (rest looked up from reference TRBV25-1 and TRBJ1-1): EADIYQTPRYLVIGTGKKITLECSQTMGHDKMYWYQQDPGMELHLIHYSYGVNSTEKGDLSSESTVSRIRTEHFPLTLESARPSHTSQYLCASSEGGLGTEAFFGQGTRLTVV.

Worth noting for this clone: Distinct nucleotide sequences in the sample also encode this CDR3. The chain is built from TRBV11-2 and TRBJ1-6; TRBD1 is a possible D gene (5 bases). The CDR3 extends over 13 amino acids. The V end was cut by 6 bases, the J end by 7 bases, with 10 bases between. Looked up from germline, CDR1 is SGHAT and CDR2 is FQNNGV. CDR3 DNA: TGTGCCAGCAGTTCGACAGAAAATTCACCCCTCCACTTT. It encodes CASSSTENSPLHF.

The chain is built from TRBV6-2 or TRBV6-3 and TRBJ2-7, with TRBD1 identical over 10 bases. Germline loops: CDR1 MNHEY, CDR2 SVGEGT. The CDR3 has 16 amino acids. V lost 0 bases and J lost 3; bases outside the gene matches: 5. The CDR3 loop reads CASSYSRDRGDYEQYF. CDR3 nucleotide sequence: TGTGCCAGCAGTTACTCCCGGGACAGGGGCGACTACGAGCAGTACTTC.